This record looks at one TCR beta chain sequence and its context. Profiled with immunoSEQ multiplex PCR; TCRdb holds only in-frame clones, not every one. The data contain 300,000 to 400,000 clones, approximately 83% of them seen just once; the ten biggest clones take up roughly 4.2%. These data originate in a study of blood T cell repertoires in COVID-19. Study context: COVID-19 samples from acute and convalescent phases originated in the United States, Italy and Spain. Sources were T cells, B-cell-depleted T cells, or PBMCs; the material itself was cDNA or gDNA.

This CDR3 is 18 amino acids long. Per the germline V gene, CDR1 is MDHEN and CDR2 is SYDVKM. Trimming took off 6 bases at V and 0 bases at J, with 18 bases between the two ends. Input material: PBMCs or T cells enriched from blood (not recorded which). V gene TRBV28 combines with J gene TRBJ1-6; a weak D match, TRBD1 (5 bases). This TCR was sampled from a woman aged 40 to 50 with acute COVID-19. The CDR3 sequence is CASRPPQDTSSYNSPLHF. CDR3 DNA sequence: TGTGCCAGCAGACCACCCCAGGACACGAGCTCCTATAATTCACCCCTCCACTTT.